Below are 17 T cell receptor beta chains sequenced from a single sample in a study of shared clonotypes between healthy human individuals. Measured with immunoSEQ multiplex PCR; TCRdb has only the in-frame clones, and not every one. The sample includes around 2,000,000 clones, over 85% seen only once; the top ten take about 1.1%. It was CD45RO-negative cells, positively selected for CCR7, that made up naive CD8 cells, with terminally differentiated effector memory CD45RA+ cells excluded. The sample comprised naive CD8+ T cells sorted from blood. Every receptor here comes from a man aged 18-30 years in good health.

Regarding this clone: Other DNA sequences in the sample encode the same CDR3. V usage is TRBV5-6 and J usage is TRBJ2-1; D may be TRBD2 (5 bases). Trimming removed 0 bases from V and 4 bases from J, with 5 bases in between. The length of the CDR3 is 13 residues. Per germline, CDR1 SGHDT and CDR2 YYEEEE. The CDR3 nucleotides read TGTGCCAGCAGCTTGGGCGGGTACAATGAGCAGTTCTTC. Its protein is CASSLGGYNEQFF. Full variable domain (rest looked up from reference TRBV5-6 and TRBJ2-1): DAGVTQSPTHLIKTRGQQVTLRCSPKSGHDTVSWYQQALGQGPQFIFQYYEEEERQRGNFPDRFSGHQFPNYSSELNVNALLLGDSALYLCASSLGGYNEQFFGPGTRLTVL.

CDR3 in amino acids: CASSPGGVGSANEQFF. In DNA form, the CDR3 reads TGTGCCAGCAGCCCAGGTGGGGTCGGCAGTGCCAATGAGCAGTTCTTC. The chain combines TRBV11-2 with TRBJ2-1; D remains unclear. The CDR3 is 16 amino acids. Looked up from germline, CDR1 is SGHAT and CDR2 is FQNNGV. Trimming pared 5 bases from V and 6 bases from J, leaving 20 bases between.

Details on this clone: A single base separates this from a much larger clone, so it may be a read error. The V gene is TRBV10-1, the J gene TRBJ2-2; D uncertain. The ends were cut back, 4 bases at V and 1 base at J, with 1 base in the middle. The CDR3 has 12 residues. The germline V gene encodes CDR1 WNHNN and CDR2 SYGVQD (reference sequence). Here the CDR3 DNA reads TGCGCCAGCAGTGGGAACACCGGGGAGCTGTTTTTT. This gives the protein CASSGNTGELFF.

The chain carries TRBV11-2 and TRBJ2-7, with 7 bases fitting TRBD2. This CDR3 region has 13 residues. The V gene's germline CDR1 is SGHAT and CDR2 FQNNGV. Losses at the gene ends were 5 bases for V and 5 bases for J; bases not matched to a gene: 6. The CDR3 DNA reads TGTGCCAGCAGCCCCGGACTAGTGAACGAGCAGTACTTC. Residues: CASSPGLVNEQYF.

Details on this clone: One junction end does not reproduce the germline sequence, and a read error may be involved. The rearrangement uses TRBV5-4 and TRBJ2-7, with a possible D match to TRBD1 (9 bases). The CDR3 totals 15 residues. Germline-derived CDR1 and CDR2 are SGHNT and YYREEE (reference sequence). Here the CDR3 reads CASSAGGQGSHEQYF. The CDR3 DNA reads TGTGCCAGCAGCGCGGGGGGACAGGGCTCCCACGAGCAGTACTTC.

The V and J genes are TRBV11-2 and TRBJ2-3; 9 positions match TRBD2. This CDR3 is 17 amino acids long. CDR1 is SGHAT, CDR2 FQNNGV, per germline. V lost 2 bases, J lost 0 bases, and 6 bases stayed unmatched. The CDR3 loop is CASSLLASGVSTDTQYF. As DNA, the CDR3 is TGTGCCAGCAGCTTATTGGCTAGCGGGGTAAGCACAGATACGCAGTATTTT.

The chain joins TRBV21-1 to TRBJ1-6; TRBD1, as called in the table, went unchecked against the DNA. TRBV21-1 is classified as a pseudogene. CDR3 length equals 12 residues. CDR3 amino acids: CASGAGDSPLHF. The CDR3 DNA sequence: TGTGCCAGCGGTGCAGGGGATTCACCCCTCCACTTT.

This chain links TRBV4-3 with TRBJ1-2; D unclear. Germline V gene sequence: CDR1 LGHNA, CDR2 YSLEER. The CDR3 is 16 amino acids. Trimming removed 0 bases from V and 6 bases from J, with 17 bases in between. The CDR3 DNA follows: TGCGCCAGCAGCCAAGATTATTCAGGAGTGACGGATGGCTACACCTTC. It translates to CASSQDYSGVTDGYTF.

With respect to this clone: Other DNA sequences in this specimen translate into the identical CDR3. This chain links TRBV27 with TRBJ2-7; 7 bases are shared with TRBD1. Germline assignment: CDR1 MNHEY and CDR2 SMNVEV (reference sequence). Losses at the gene ends were 4 bases for V and 0 bases for J; bases not matched to a gene: 3. This CDR3 contains 14 residues. For the CDR3, the DNA is TGTGCCAGCAGTTCGACAGGGCCCTCCTACGAGCAGTACTTC. Translated: CASSSTGPSYEQYF.

The V gene is TRBV4-3, the J gene TRBJ1-1; possibly TRBD1 for D (5 bases). V lost 1 base and J lost 5, with 14 bases in between. Germline loops: CDR1 LGHNA, CDR2 YSLEER. The CDR3 length is 15 residues. The CDR3 DNA sequence: TGCGCCAGCAGCCAAGTCGAAGGGGCGCGGACTGAAGCTTTCTTT. Encoded protein: CASSQVEGARTEAFF.

The chain couples TRBV9 to TRBJ2-1; D call uncertain. Germline V gene sequence: CDR1 SGDLS, CDR2 YYNGEE. The CDR3 consists of 12 residues. Trimming pared 2 bases from V and 6 bases from J, leaving 6 bases between. The CDR3 region is CASSVSVNEQFF. DNA for the CDR3: TGTGCCAGCAGCGTTTCCGTCAATGAGCAGTTCTTC. The full variable domain, completed using reference TRBV9 and TRBJ2-1, is DSGVTQTPKHLITATGQRVTLRCSPRSGDLSVYWYQQSLDQGLQFLIQYYNGEERAKGNILERFSAQQFPDLHSELNLSSLELGDSALYFCASSVSVNEQFFGPGTRLTVL.

The chain has TRBV7-9 and TRBJ2-3; 8 nucleotides match TRBD1. The length of the CDR3 is 16 residues. V dropped 4 bases and J dropped 3; count of bases not matched to a gene: 9. Germline values: CDR1 SEHNR, CDR2 FQNEAQ (reference sequence). CDR3 DNA sequence: TGTGCCAGCAGCTCTACAGGGGGAAGGGATACAGATACGCAGTATTTT. Its translation: CASSSTGGRDTDTQYF. The full variable domain, completed using reference TRBV7-9 and TRBJ2-3, is DTGVSQNPRHKITKRGQNVTFRCDPISEHNRLYWYRQTLGQGPEFLTYFQNEAQLEKSRLLSDRFSAERPKGSFSTLEIQRTEQGDSAMYLCASSSTGGRDTDTQYFGPGTRLTVL.

The CDR3 loop reads CASSPSGTTNEQFF. In DNA form, the CDR3 reads TGTGCCAGCTCACCATCCGGGACTACCAATGAGCAGTTCTTC. V usage is TRBV18 and J usage is TRBJ2-1; 7 bases match TRBD2. V trimming: 2 bases; J trimming: 6 bases; junction bases outside the gene matches: 4. The CDR3 loop spans 14 amino acids. Per the germline V gene, CDR1 is KGHSH and CDR2 is LQKENI.

Comments on this clone: The sample carries other DNA sequences with the same CDR3. The chain is built from TRBV7-9 and TRBJ2-1; D call uncertain. The V end lost 5 bases, the J end lost 7 bases, and 6 bases lay between the germline ends. Per the germline V gene, CDR1 is SEHNR and CDR2 is FQNEAQ (reference sequence). The length of the CDR3 is 11 residues. The CDR3 spells CASSPQNEQFF. The CDR3 DNA reads TGTGCCAGCAGCCCCCAAAATGAGCAGTTCTTC.

This sequence joins TRBV11-1 and TRBJ2-3, with 8 bases that match TRBD2. Germline assignment: CDR1 SGHAT and CDR2 FQDESV (reference sequence). The CDR3 totals 15 residues. V was pared by 5 bases and J by 2 bases, with 6 bases of the junction left unmatched. The CDR3 loop reads CASSPRGGLTDTQYF. The CDR3 DNA reads TGTGCCAGCAGCCCCCGGGGGGGGCTCACAGATACGCAGTATTTT. Using reference TRBV11-1 and TRBJ2-3 for the parts outside the CDR3, the full variable domain is EAEVAQSPRYKITEKSQAVAFWCDPISGHATLYWYRQILGQGPELLVQFQDESVVDDSQLPKDRFSAERLKGVDSTLKIQPAELGDSAMYLCASSPRGGLTDTQYFGPGTRLTVL.

The chain is built from TRBV19 and TRBJ2-7; 8 nucleotides match TRBD2. With 5 bases clipped from V and 1 base from J, the junction kept 4 bases outside the gene matches. Germline CDR1 reads LNHDA; CDR2 reads SQIVND (reference sequence). The CDR3 spans 14 residues. Here the CDR3 DNA reads TGTGCCAGTAGTGTCGCGGGAGGTTCCTACGAGCAGTACTTC. Translated: CASSVAGGSYEQYF.

The chain recombines TRBV5-6 with TRBJ2-7, with D unresolved. The CDR3 length is 14 residues. V was cut by 2 bases and J by 2 bases, with 11 bases left in between. Germline CDR1 reads SGHDT; CDR2 reads YYEEEE. In DNA form, the CDR3 reads TGTGCCAGCAGCTTAGGAAACTCCCCCTACGAGCAGTACTTC. Its protein product is CASSLGNSPYEQYF. The full variable domain, completed using reference TRBV5-6 and TRBJ2-7, is DAGVTQSPTHLIKTRGQQVTLRCSPKSGHDTVSWYQQALGQGPQFIFQYYEEEERQRGNFPDRFSGHQFPNYSSELNVNALLLGDSALYLCASSLGNSPYEQYFGPGTRLTVT.